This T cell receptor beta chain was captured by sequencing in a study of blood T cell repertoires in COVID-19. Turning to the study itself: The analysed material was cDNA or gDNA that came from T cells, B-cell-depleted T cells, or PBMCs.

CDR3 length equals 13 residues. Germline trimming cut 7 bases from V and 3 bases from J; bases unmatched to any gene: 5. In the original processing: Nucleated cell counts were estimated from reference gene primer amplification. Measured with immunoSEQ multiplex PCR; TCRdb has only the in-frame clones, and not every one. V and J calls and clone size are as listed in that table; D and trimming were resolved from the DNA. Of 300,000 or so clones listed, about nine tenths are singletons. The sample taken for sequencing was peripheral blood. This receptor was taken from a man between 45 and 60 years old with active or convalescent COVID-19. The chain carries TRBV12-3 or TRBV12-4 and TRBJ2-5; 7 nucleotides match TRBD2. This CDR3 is CASTTRGEETQYF. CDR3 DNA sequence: TGTGCCAGCACCACTCGGGGGGAAGAGACCCAGTACTTC.